Listed here are 12 T cell receptor beta chains from one sample, sequenced in a study of blood T cell repertoires in COVID-19. Using immunoSEQ multiplex PCR, the repertoire was profiled, and TCRdb retains in-frame clones only, with some absent. The data hold roughly 180,000 clones, with under 85% observed a single time. The sample was peripheral blood. These receptors were obtained from a man older than 75 with COVID-19, enrolled during active disease.

This clone is a singleton in its sample. V usage is TRBV18 and J usage is TRBJ1-3; TRBD1 matches 7 bases. Germline CDR1 is KGHSH and CDR2 is LQKENI. The junction had 10 bases not matched to a gene; V was cut back by 6 bases and J by 2 bases. This CDR3 has 16 amino acids. As DNA, the CDR3 is TGTGCCAGCTCGCCCGGGACAGAGCTTACTGGAAACACCATATATTTT. Translating it yields CASSPGTELTGNTIYF.

This chain uses TRBV6-1 with TRBJ2-6; D might be TRBD1 (6 bases). Per the germline V gene, CDR1 is MNHNS and CDR2 is SASEGT. Trimming cost V 0 bases and J 2 bases, with 11 bases left between them. The CDR3 totals 17 residues. DNA of the CDR3: TGTGCCAGCAGTGAAGCTAACAACAGGGCTGGGGCCAACGTCCTGACTTTC. Translating it yields CASSEANNRAGANVLTF.

The chain combines TRBV6-4 with TRBJ2-2, with D possibly matching TRBD1 (6 bases). Germline loops: CDR1 MRHNA, CDR2 SNTAGT. The V and J ends lost 7 bases and 7 bases respectively, with 16 bases between them. CDR3 length: 14 amino acids. The DNA of the CDR3 is TGTGCCAGCAAGGCACAGGGCCATTTCGGGGAGCTGTTTTTT. Protein sequence: CASKAQGHFGELFF.

The genes are TRBV14 and TRBJ1-2; 7 positions agree with TRBD1. Germline V gene lookup returns CDR1 SGHDN and CDR2 FVKESK. V was pared by 2 bases and J by 7 bases, with 4 bases of the junction left unmatched. The CDR3 spans 13 residues. CDR3 DNA sequence: TGTGCCAGCAGCCAACACCAGGGGGTTGGCTACACCTTC. Translation: CASSQHQGVGYTF.

J is TRBJ1-1 and V is TRBV5-1; a weak D match, TRBD1 (6 bases). Deletions cut 3 bases from V and 4 bases from J, with 10 bases between. In germline, CDR1 is SGHRS, CDR2 YFSETQ. CDR3 size: 13 residues. CDR3 residues: CASSWSRGTEAFF. The CDR3 DNA sequence: TGCGCCAGCAGCTGGAGCAGGGGCACTGAAGCTTTCTTT.

This clone was counted only a few times. The chain couples TRBV5-1 to TRBJ1-1; D may be TRBD1 (5 bases). Per germline, CDR1 SGHRS and CDR2 YFSETQ. The V gene lost 2 bases and the J gene lost 4 bases, with 15 bases spanning the gap. The CDR3 consists of 15 residues. CDR3 bases: TGCGCCAGCAGCTTTCTTGGGGGAGGCGGCACTGAAGCTTTCTTT. It codes for CASSFLGGGGTEAFF.

The rearrangement uses TRBV5-1 and TRBJ1-2; D is possibly TRBD1 (5 bases). Trimming took 0 bases from V and 7 from J, leaving 13 bases between them. Germline loops: CDR1 SGHRS, CDR2 YFSETQ. The CDR3 sequence is 14 residues long. CDR3 in amino acids: CASSLVGGERGYTF. Written as DNA, the CDR3 is TGCGCCAGCAGCTTGGTTGGGGGGGAGCGTGGCTACACCTTC.

The chain employs TRBV9 and TRBJ1-1; D unresolved. This CDR3 comprises 14 residues. The V end was cut by 0 bases, the J end by 4 bases, with 10 bases between. Per the germline V gene, CDR1 is SGDLS and CDR2 is YYNGEE. CDR3 in amino acids: CASSVAGWGTEAFF. DNA of the CDR3: TGTGCCAGCAGCGTAGCGGGGTGGGGCACTGAAGCTTTCTTT.

The CDR3 reads CATSDPTGPLQETQYF. CDR3 bases: TGTGCCACCAGTGATCCGACAGGCCCCTTGCAAGAGACCCAGTACTTC. The genes are TRBV24-1 and TRBJ2-5, with D maybe TRBD1 (6 bases). The CDR3 is 16 residues long. CDR1 and CDR2 (germline): KGHDR, SFDVKD. Trimming left V 3 bases short and J 2 bases short, with 15 bases between.

This rearrangement joins TRBV20-1 to TRBJ1-2; 10 bases line up with TRBD1. The CDR3 is 14 amino acids. Unmatched junction bases numbered 6, after V lost 3 bases and J lost 5 bases. Germline lookup yields CDR1 DFQATT and CDR2 SNEGSKA (reference sequence). CDR3 sequence reads: CSASPGQGLYGYTF. CDR3 bases: TGCAGTGCTAGTCCGGGACAGGGGCTTTATGGCTACACCTTC.

The V and J genes are TRBV7-2 and TRBJ1-2; perhaps TRBD1 as D (6 bases). The CDR3 is 15 amino acids. Trimming left V 4 bases short and J 3 bases short, with 15 bases between. CDR1 and CDR2 (germline): SGHTA, FQGNSA. CDR3 sequence: CASSSQVGADYGYTF. The CDR3 DNA follows: TGTGCCAGCAGCTCCCAAGTGGGGGCGGACTATGGCTACACCTTC. The full variable domain, its missing parts supplied by reference TRBV7-2 and TRBJ1-2, is GAGVSQSPSNKVTEKGKDVELRCDPISGHTALYWYRQSLGQGLEFLIYFQGNSAPDKSGLPSDRFSAERTGGSVSTLTIQRTQQEDSAVYLCASSSQVGADYGYTFGSGTRLTVV.

The chain is built from TRBV5-6 and TRBJ2-3, with D unresolved. Germline-derived CDR1 and CDR2 are SGHDT and YYEEEE. V was clipped by 5 bases and J by 5 bases, with 12 bases between them. The CDR3 contains 13 residues. CDR3 in amino acids: CASRPMAGDTQYF. In DNA, the CDR3 is TGTGCCAGCAGGCCCATGGCTGGAGATACGCAGTATTTT.